Shown below are 17 T cell receptor beta chains from a single sample sequenced in a study of shared T cell receptors in the human thymus. Profiling relied on immunoSEQ multiplex PCR, and the TCRdb table lists in-frame clones only, not all of them. The data contain about 610,000 clones, approximately 90% of them seen just once; the ten biggest clones take up 0.01%. Separately, the same data were catalogued under a study of human thymus T cells.

Sequencing used thymocytes. These TCRs come from a boy under two years old with a congenital heart defect.

The CDR3 region has the DNA TGCAGCGTTGAATGGCTAGCGGGAGAAGAGGGTGAGCAGTTCTTC. It yields the protein CSVEWLAGEEGEQFF. The chain uses TRBV29-1 and TRBJ2-1; 10 nucleotides match TRBD2. The J segment lost 9 bases and the V segment lost 2 bases, leaving 10 bases of the junction unmatched. The length of the CDR3 is 15 residues. Germline-derived CDR1 and CDR2 are SQVTM and ANQGSEA.

This clone appeared a single time. V usage is TRBV30 and J usage is TRBJ1-2, with D possibly matching TRBD1 (5 bases). Germline assignment: CDR1 GTSNPN and CDR2 SVGIG (reference sequence). CDR3 size: 15 residues. V dropped 0 bases and J dropped 5 bases, with 16 bases sitting between them. The CDR3 nucleotides read TGTGCCTGGAGTGTAGGGGATCTTATTAGGTATGGCTACACCTTC. As protein: CAWSVGDLIRYGYTF.

The rearrangement links TRBV7-6 to TRBJ2-1; maybe TRBD2 (5 bases). This CDR3 spans 17 amino acids. V was pared by 1 base and J by 2 bases, with 15 bases between. Looked up from germline, CDR1 is SGHVS and CDR2 is FNYEAQ. The DNA of the CDR3 is TGTGCCAGCAGCTTAGTCGACGCGGGCCGGACCTACAATGAGCAGTTCTTC. Amino acids: CASSLVDAGRTYNEQFF.

In this sample, this clone turned up once. V gene TRBV27 combines with J gene TRBJ2-5; D gene unclear. V dropped 2 bases and J dropped 5 bases, with 9 bases sitting between them. CDR1 is MNHEY and CDR2 is SMNVEV in the germline V gene (reference sequence). This CDR3 is 13 amino acids long. For the CDR3, the DNA is TGTGCCAGCAGTTTAGTCTCTAGGGAGACCCAGTACTTC. It yields the protein CASSLVSRETQYF.

The table lists this clone with a few counts. This rearrangement joins TRBV4-3 to TRBJ2-3; 10 nucleotides line up with TRBD2. The CDR3 extends over 19 amino acids. Germline-derived CDR1 and CDR2 are LGHNA and YSLEER. The trim removed 0 bases at V and 4 bases at J, leaving 13 bases unmatched. In DNA, the CDR3 is TGCGCCAGCAGCCAAGATAGAGCGGATAGCGGGAGGCTGCCAGATACGCAGTATTTT. Residues: CASSQDRADSGRLPDTQYF.

The V and J genes are TRBV2 and TRBJ1-2, with D tentatively TRBD1 (5 bases). Between the trimmed V and J ends, which lost 4 bases and 8 bases, there was a span of 17 bases. Per germline, CDR1 SNHLY and CDR2 FYNNEI. There are 14 residues in the CDR3. CDR3 in DNA: TGTGCCAGCAGTGCCCTAGACAGACCGTGGGGCTACACCTTC. Translating gives CASSALDRPWGYTF. Full variable domain (rest looked up from reference TRBV2 and TRBJ1-2): EPEVTQTPSHQVTQMGQEVILRCVPISNHLYFYWYRQILGQKVEFLVSFYNNEISEKSEIFDDQFSVERPDGSNFTLKIRSTKLEDSAMYFCASSALDRPWGYTFGSGTRLTVV.

The V call is TRBV4-2, the J call TRBJ2-2; TRBD2 aligns across 10 bases. CDR3 size: 18 residues. V gave up 0 bases and J gave up 1 base; unmatched junction bases: 5. CDR1 and CDR2 from the germline V gene are LGHNA and YNFKEQ. CDR3 residues: CASSQEKRTSGNTGELFF. CDR3 nucleotides: TGTGCCAGCAGCCAAGAAAAGAGGACTAGCGGGAACACCGGGGAGCTGTTTTTT.

V gene TRBV14 combines with J gene TRBJ2-3; unclear D gene. Trimming took 0 bases from V and 0 from J, leaving 10 bases between them. From germline, CDR1 is SGHDN and CDR2 FVKESK. This CDR3 spans 16 amino acids. The CDR3 is CASSQERASSTDTQYF. The CDR3 nucleotides read TGTGCCAGCAGCCAAGAAAGAGCGTCTAGCACAGATACGCAGTATTTT.

CDR3 loop: CASSLGDSGRIGTDTQYF. The CDR3 region has the DNA TGTGCCAGCTCCCTTGGGGATAGCGGGAGAATTGGCACAGATACGCAGTATTTT. The chain employs TRBV7-6 and TRBJ2-3, with TRBD2 identical over 9 bases. The CDR3 is made up of 18 amino acids. Germline-derived CDR1 and CDR2 are SGHVS and FNYEAQ. The V and J ends lost 8 bases and 1 base, in that order; junction bases with no gene match: 16.

The V and J genes are TRBV4-1 and TRBJ2-4, with D possibly TRBD2 on 7 matching bases. This CDR3 has 18 residues. V lost 1 base, J lost 0 bases, and 16 bases lay in between. Per the germline V gene, CDR1 is MGHRA and CDR2 is YSYEKL. CDR3 region: CASSQVPEGGLAKNIQYF. The CDR3 nucleotides read TGCGCCAGCAGCCAAGTCCCCGAGGGGGGGTTAGCCAAAAACATTCAGTACTTC.

The gene calls are TRBV4-1 and TRBJ1-4; TRBD1 matches at 7 bases. CDR3 length: 16 residues. CDR1 is MGHRA and CDR2 is YSYEKL in the germline V gene. The V segment lost 2 bases and the J segment 6 bases; nucleotides outside the gene matches: 9. The CDR3 loop reads CASSQRETGLDEKLFF. The CDR3 coding sequence is TGCGCCAGCAGCCAAAGGGAGACAGGGCTGGATGAAAAACTGTTTTTT.

This chain joins TRBV19 and TRBJ2-5; weak D call: TRBD2 (5 bases). The CDR3 sequence is 16 residues long. Per the germline V gene, CDR1 is LNHDA and CDR2 is SQIVND (reference sequence). Trimming removed 4 bases from V and 5 bases from J, with 20 bases in between. CDR3 residues: CASSTSSWRSGETQYF. The CDR3 coding sequence is TGTGCCAGTAGTACGTCCTCATGGAGGTCCGGGGAGACCCAGTACTTC.

The rearrangement uses TRBV6-5 and TRBJ2-7, with D possibly being TRBD1 (6 bases). Looked up from germline, CDR1 is MNHEY and CDR2 is SVGAGI. The V and J ends lost 2 bases and 1 base respectively, with 15 bases between them. The CDR3 runs 16 residues. The CDR3 DNA reads as TGTGCCAGCAGTTACACTAGGGGGAAAAGGTCCTACGAGCAGTACTTC. This codes for CASSYTRGKRSYEQYF.

The chain carries TRBV27 and TRBJ2-1; D gene unclear. The CDR3 length is 12 residues. The germline V gene encodes CDR1 MNHEY and CDR2 SMNVEV (reference sequence). V gave up 2 bases and J gave up 8 bases, with 7 bases separating them. Here the CDR3 DNA reads TGTGCCAGCAGTTTAGTGGGCTATGAGCAGTTCTTC. The encoded protein is CASSLVGYEQFF.

This chain joins TRBV2 and TRBJ2-7, with a possible D match to TRBD2 (6 bases). The CDR3 is made up of 16 amino acids. Germline CDR1 is SNHLY and CDR2 is FYNNEI. Trimming removed 1 base from V and 0 bases from J, with 13 bases in between. The CDR3 coding sequence is TGTGCCAGCAGTGAAGGGGTAGCGGCAGACTCCTACGAGCAGTACTTC. This translates into CASSEGVAADSYEQYF.

This chain connects TRBV9 to TRBJ2-3, with TRBD2 matching 11 bases. Trimming cost V 6 bases and J 2 bases; bases outside gene matches: 5. Germline V lookup: CDR1 SGDLS, CDR2 YYNGEE. The length of the CDR3 is 15 residues. The CDR3 loop reads CASNPTSGITDTQYF. CDR3 DNA sequence: TGTGCCAGCAACCCGACTAGCGGGATCACAGATACGCAGTATTTT.

The chain recombines TRBV5-6 with TRBJ2-7; 7 nucleotides line up with TRBD1. V shed 2 bases and J 7 bases; nucleotides not matched to a gene: 9. This CDR3 is built from 14 residues. Germline loops: CDR1 SGHDT, CDR2 YYEEEE. CDR3 protein: CASSLKQGPREQYF. DNA for the CDR3: TGTGCCAGCAGCTTAAAACAGGGGCCGCGGGAGCAGTACTTC.